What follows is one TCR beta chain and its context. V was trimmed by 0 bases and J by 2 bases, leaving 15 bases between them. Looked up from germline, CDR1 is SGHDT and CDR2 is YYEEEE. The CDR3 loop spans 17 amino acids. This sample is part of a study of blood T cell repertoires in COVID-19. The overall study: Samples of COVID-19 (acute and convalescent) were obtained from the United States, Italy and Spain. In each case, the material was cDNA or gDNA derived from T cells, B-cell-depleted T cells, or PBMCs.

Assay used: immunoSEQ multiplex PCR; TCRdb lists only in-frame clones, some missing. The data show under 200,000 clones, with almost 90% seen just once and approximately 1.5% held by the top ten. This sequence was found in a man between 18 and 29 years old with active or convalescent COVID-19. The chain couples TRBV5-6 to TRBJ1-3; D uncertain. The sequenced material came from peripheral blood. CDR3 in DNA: TGTGCCAGCAGCTTGGTCGGGATACAAAATACTGGAAACACCATATATTTT. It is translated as CASSLVGIQNTGNTIYF. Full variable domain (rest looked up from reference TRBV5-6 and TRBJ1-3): DAGVTQSPTHLIKTRGQQVTLRCSPKSGHDTVSWYQQALGQGPQFIFQYYEEEERQRGNFPDRFSGHQFPNYSSELNVNALLLGDSALYLCASSLVGIQNTGNTIYFGEGSWLTVV.